Each of the 29 T cell receptor beta chains below was sequenced from the same sample in a study of cytomegalovirus exposure and HLA in healthy donors. Both 60 Vbeta primers and 13 Jbeta primers went into the PCR. Sequencing was performed with immunoSEQ multiplex PCR; in TCRdb, only in-frame clones are kept and a portion is missing. The data show around 150,000 clones, around 76% seen once. The sequencing input was PBMCs. These receptor sequences come from a female donor in good health and CMV-seronegative.

The V call is TRBV2, the J call TRBJ2-7, with 11 bases lining up with TRBD2. The CDR3 has 16 amino acids. After removal of 3 bases from V and 0 bases from J, the junction contained 4 bases not matched to a gene. CDR1 and CDR2 from the germline V gene are SNHLY and FYNNEI. The CDR3 region has the DNA TGTGCCAGCAGTGACACTAGCGGGGGAAGCTCCTACGAGCAGTACTTC. Translated, it gives CASSDTSGGSSYEQYF.

Worth noting for this clone: The junction departs from germline at one end; a sequencing error may be responsible. This chain uses TRBV4-1 with TRBJ2-1; D call uncertain. The germline CDR1 and CDR2 sequences are MGHRA and YSYEKL. The CDR3 consists of 14 residues. CDR3 amino acids: CASSQELLRDEQFF. Written as DNA, the CDR3 is TGTGCCAGCAGCCAAGAACTACTCCGGGATGAGCAGTTCTTC.

This chain uses TRBV6-5 with TRBJ2-7; perhaps TRBD1 as D (6 bases). The V end was cut by 2 bases, the J end by 0 bases, with 11 bases between. Per germline, CDR1 MNHEY and CDR2 SVGAGI. The CDR3 runs to 15 residues. The DNA for the CDR3 is TGTGCCAGCAGTTACCGGAGGACAGACTCCTACGAGCAGTACTTC. It yields the protein CASSYRRTDSYEQYF.

The gene calls are TRBV19 and TRBJ2-7, with D possibly TRBD2 on 6 matching bases. The CDR3 has 14 amino acids. Looked up from germline, CDR1 is LNHDA and CDR2 is SQIVND (reference sequence). The germline V and J ends were trimmed by 2 bases and 7 bases, with 15 bases remaining between them. The DNA for the CDR3 is TGTGCCAGTAGTATACGGGGGATCCTCGGGGAGCAGTACTTC. It specifies CASSIRGILGEQYF.

The CDR3 sequence: CASSDRGQPQHF. CDR3 sequence (DNA): TGTGCCAGCAGTGATCGGGGGCAGCCCCAGCATTTT. The chain joins TRBV25-1 to TRBJ1-5, with D possibly matching TRBD1 (5 bases). The CDR3 consists of 12 residues. Germline V gene data show CDR1 as MGHDK and CDR2 as SYGVNS. V was shortened by 3 bases and J by 7 bases, with 7 bases between the two germline ends.

V usage is TRBV9 and J usage is TRBJ2-3, with D unclear. V lost 0 bases and J lost 2, with 10 bases in between. CDR1 and CDR2 from the germline V gene are SGDLS and YYNGEE. This CDR3 is 15 amino acids long. The CDR3 bases are TGTGCCAGCAGCGTAGACCTGAGCCACACAGATACGCAGTATTTT. Encoded protein: CASSVDLSHTDTQYF.

This clone was recorded a few times. This sequence joins TRBV6-6 and TRBJ2-3, with TRBD2 identical over 9 bases. Trimming cost V 5 bases and J 6 bases; bases outside gene matches: 3. The CDR3 length is 13 residues. Germline assignment: CDR1 MNHNY and CDR2 SVGAGI (reference sequence). The CDR3 bases are TGTGCCAGCAGTCCTACTAGCGGGGATACGCAGTATTTT. It encodes CASSPTSGDTQYF.

This chain's CDR3 is CASSLPGGPDEQYF. The CDR3 region has the DNA TGCGCCAGCAGCCTTCCGGGGGGCCCCGACGAGCAGTACTTC. The chain recombines TRBV4-1 with TRBJ2-7, with a tentative D call TRBD2 (7 bases). This CDR3 comprises 14 residues. Trimming took off 4 bases at V and 5 bases at J, with 15 bases between the two ends. Germline values: CDR1 MGHRA, CDR2 YSYEKL.

The chain is built from TRBV10-2 and TRBJ1-6, with D tentatively TRBD1 (6 bases). Germline V gene data show CDR1 as WSHSY and CDR2 as SAAADI. The CDR3 spans 16 residues. Trimming took 7 bases from V and 0 from J, leaving 13 bases between them. The CDR3 region has the DNA TGCGCCAGCAATGGGGGCCAGGCCTCCTATAATTCACCCCTCCACTTT. Its protein is CASNGGQASYNSPLHF.

The chain recombines TRBV21-1 with TRBJ2-5; the D call of TRBD2 is as the table states it, not checked on the DNA. TRBV21-1 is deemed a pseudogene. CDR3 size: 14 residues. The CDR3 spells CASSKEGLLETQYF. Here the CDR3 DNA reads TGTGCCAGCAGCAAAGAGGGACTACTAGAGACCCAGTACTTC.

This rearrangement joins TRBV18 to TRBJ1-5; 11 bases map to TRBD1. The CDR3 contains 17 residues. Germline V gene lookup returns CDR1 KGHSH and CDR2 LQKENI. V gave up 0 bases and J gave up 5 bases; unmatched junction bases: 6. The chain's CDR3 is CASSPPGGTGGYQPQHF. Here the CDR3 DNA reads TGTGCCAGCTCACCACCGGGGGGGACAGGGGGTTATCAGCCCCAGCATTTT.

V is TRBV7-9 and J is TRBJ1-2, with D possibly matching TRBD1 (6 bases). The CDR3 has 14 amino acids. CDR1 is SEHNR and CDR2 is FQNEAQ in the germline V gene (reference sequence). Trimming removed 4 bases at V and 6 bases at J, with 15 bases between. The CDR3 DNA is TGTGCCAGCAGCTCAACACCCTCAGGGGATGGCTACACCTTC. Amino acids: CASSSTPSGDGYTF.

V gene TRBV4-2 combines with J gene TRBJ2-3, with 10 bases fitting TRBD1. CDR3 length: 14 residues. The V gene's germline CDR1 is LGHNA and CDR2 YNFKEQ. J lost 4 bases, V lost 4 bases, and 2 bases had no gene match. The CDR3 protein is CASSLGQGADTQYF. The CDR3 nucleotides are TGTGCCAGCAGCCTTGGACAGGGGGCAGATACGCAGTATTTT.

This clone was seen more than once but under ten times. V gene TRBV4-1 combines with J gene TRBJ2-7; D is ambiguous. This CDR3 comprises 14 residues. Trimming took off 5 bases at V and 6 bases at J, with 17 bases between the two ends. Germline loops: CDR1 MGHRA, CDR2 YSYEKL. The CDR3 spells CASSSLTVGFEQYF. The CDR3 bases are TGCGCCAGCAGCTCCTTAACCGTCGGGTTCGAGCAGTACTTC.

The sample holds a few counts of this clone. The chain combines TRBV29-1 with TRBJ1-1, with D perhaps matching TRBD1 (5 bases). This CDR3 is 15 amino acids long. Germline assignment: CDR1 SQVTM and CDR2 ANQGSEA. Trimming removed 4 bases at V and 0 bases at J, with 15 bases between. The CDR3 here is CSVGGGGRLNTEAFF. CDR3 nucleotides: TGCAGCGTTGGGGGGGGAGGCAGGCTGAACACTGAAGCTTTCTTT.

CDR3: CASSLGRLGNTGELFF. The CDR3 DNA reads TGTGCCAGCAGCTTGGGACGGCTAGGGAACACCGGGGAGCTGTTTTTT. The chain employs TRBV5-4 and TRBJ2-2; D gene unclear. The CDR3 extends over 16 amino acids. Germline CDR1 is SGHNT and CDR2 is YYREEE (reference sequence). V was clipped by 0 bases and J by 1 base, with 10 bases between them.

V gene TRBV30 combines with J gene TRBJ1-1, with 8 bases identical to TRBD1. V was clipped by 2 bases and J by 6 bases; unmatched bases: 2. This CDR3 is 12 amino acids long. The V gene's germline CDR1 is GTSNPN and CDR2 SVGIG (reference sequence). CDR3 protein: CAWSTGGSEAFF. In DNA form, the CDR3 reads TGTGCCTGGAGTACAGGGGGATCTGAAGCTTTCTTT.

This CDR3 is CASSPGTDTQYF. The CDR3 nucleotides are TGTGCCAGCAGTCCAGGCACAGATACGCAGTATTTT. The chain couples TRBV27 to TRBJ2-3; no clear D gene. Germline CDR1 MNHEY, CDR2 SMNVEV (reference sequence). This CDR3 has 12 residues. Trimming left V 5 bases short and J 1 base short, with 4 bases between.

This CDR3 is CAISLGQGNTGELFF. CDR3 DNA sequence: TGTGCCATCAGCCTGGGACAGGGGAACACCGGGGAGCTGTTTTTT. The gene calls are TRBV10-3 and TRBJ2-2; 9 bases align to TRBD1. The trim removed 6 bases at V and 1 base at J, leaving 3 bases unmatched. In germline, CDR1 is ENHRY, CDR2 SYGVKD. The CDR3 contains 15 residues.

The chain couples TRBV7-8 to TRBJ2-3; 13 bases agree with TRBD2. CDR1 is SGHVS, CDR2 FQNEAQ, per germline. This CDR3 region has 19 residues. The V gene end was trimmed by 5 bases and the J gene end by 1 base; junction bases not matched to a gene: 12. As DNA, the CDR3 is TGTGCCAGCAGCCCTAGACTAGCGGGGGGTGGTAGGGGCACAGATACGCAGTATTTT. Translation: CASSPRLAGGGRGTDTQYF. Full variable domain (rest looked up from reference TRBV7-8 and TRBJ2-3): GAGVSQSPRYKVAKRGQDVALRCDPISGHVSLFWYQQALGQGPEFLTYFQNEAQLDKSGLPSDRFFAERPEGSVSTLKIQRTQQEDSAVYLCASSPRLAGGGRGTDTQYFGPGTRLTVL.

The CDR3 here is CASSLRGGTPYGYTF. The CDR3 nucleotides read TGTGCCAGCAGCTTAAGGGGCGGTACGCCCTATGGCTACACCTTC. The chain combines TRBV7-8 with TRBJ1-2; perhaps TRBD1 as D (5 bases). V gave up 2 bases and J gave up 4 bases, with 14 bases separating them. The germline CDR1 and CDR2 sequences are SGHVS and FQNEAQ. The length of the CDR3 is 15 residues.

The V gene is TRBV5-1, the J gene TRBJ2-1, with TRBD2 matching over 8 bases. CDR1 and CDR2 (germline): SGHRS, YFSETQ. The CDR3 totals 16 residues. Unmatched junction bases numbered 14, after V lost 3 bases and J lost 9 bases. This chain's CDR3 is CASSSSAGAPPGEQFF. The CDR3 nucleotides read TGCGCCAGCAGCTCATCAGCGGGAGCCCCCCCGGGTGAGCAGTTCTTC.

The V gene is TRBV18, the J gene TRBJ1-1, with D maybe TRBD1 (6 bases). The V gene's germline CDR1 is KGHSH and CDR2 LQKENI. Trimming left V 0 bases short and J 0 bases short, with 11 bases between. This CDR3 contains 16 residues. The CDR3 reads CASSPPRGGMNTEAFF. The DNA of the CDR3 is TGTGCCAGCTCACCACCAAGGGGGGGAATGAACACTGAAGCTTTCTTT.

In DNA form, the CDR3 reads TGTGCCAGCAGCATTCGGGGGGGCCCTAACACCGGGGAGCTGTTTTTT. It codes for CASSIRGGPNTGELFF. This chain uses TRBV7-9 with TRBJ2-2, with TRBD2 identical over 8 bases. V shed 5 bases, J shed 2 bases, and the junction held 7 bases outside the gene matches. This CDR3 has 16 amino acids. The germline V gene has CDR1 SEHNR and CDR2 FQNEAQ (reference sequence).

This sequence joins TRBV10-3 and TRBJ2-1; TRBD2 aligns across 9 bases. Per germline, CDR1 ENHRY and CDR2 SYGVKD. The CDR3 length is 15 residues. Trimming at V came to 2 bases and at J to 3 bases, leaving 2 bases not matched to a gene. In DNA, the CDR3 is TGTGCCATCAGTGAGGAAGCGGGAGGCTACAATGAGCAGTTCTTC. Translated, it gives CAISEEAGGYNEQFF.

This clone was seen only a few times. This chain connects TRBV11-2 to TRBJ2-7, with TRBD2 matching 7 bases. This CDR3 has 16 amino acids. Germline V gene lookup returns CDR1 SGHAT and CDR2 FQNNGV. V lost 4 bases, J lost 4 bases, and 13 bases stayed unmatched. CDR3 protein: CASSSPPGGTAYEQYF. CDR3 DNA sequence: TGTGCCAGCAGCTCCCCTCCCGGGGGGACGGCTTACGAGCAGTACTTC.

This chain uses TRBV10-3 with TRBJ1-1; D call uncertain. CDR3 size: 13 residues. Trimming took off 10 bases at V and 0 bases at J, with 12 bases between the two ends. Germline V gives CDR1 ENHRY, CDR2 SYGVKD. The CDR3, as DNA: TGTGCCACTCGACGGACTCTGAACACTGAAGCTTTCTTT. Its translation is CATRRTLNTEAFF.

The table lists this clone with a few counts. V and J are TRBV5-6 and TRBJ1-3; D remains ambiguous. The CDR3 spans 13 residues. The germline V gene has CDR1 SGHDT and CDR2 YYEEEE. The ends were cut back, 4 bases at V and 6 bases at J, with 11 bases in the middle. The CDR3 loop is CASSTGWANTIYF. CDR3 nucleotide sequence: TGTGCCAGCAGCACGGGATGGGCAAACACCATATATTTT. Using reference TRBV5-6 and TRBJ1-3 for the parts outside the CDR3, the full variable domain is DAGVTQSPTHLIKTRGQQVTLRCSPKSGHDTVSWYQQALGQGPQFIFQYYEEEERQRGNFPDRFSGHQFPNYSSELNVNALLLGDSALYLCASSTGWANTIYFGEGSWLTVV.

V and J are TRBV7-8 and TRBJ1-1; D remains ambiguous. This CDR3 region has 14 residues. Germline lookup yields CDR1 SGHVS and CDR2 FQNEAQ. Trimming stripped 3 bases from V and 0 bases from J, with 8 bases between. Written as DNA, the CDR3 is TGTGCCAGCAGCTTGGTCAGGATGAACACTGAAGCTTTCTTT. Protein sequence: CASSLVRMNTEAFF.